This T cell receptor (beta chain) was documented in a study of cytomegalovirus exposure and HLA in healthy donors. Study-level results: Cytomegalovirus status, reportedly, was diagnosed with high specificity and sensitivity by the classifier.

V lost 2 bases to trimming and J lost 2 bases, with 10 bases between them. In germline, CDR1 is SGHDT, CDR2 YYEEEE. This CDR3 comprises 14 residues. On this clone: The antigen is unknown.

Researchers ran the PCR with 60 Vbeta and 13 Jbeta primers. Per the authors' pipeline: About 11 million of 65 million to 95 million unique TCR beta chains were shared, per a later count. The method was immunoSEQ multiplex PCR; TCRdb's version includes in-frame clones alone and lacks a portion of them. From that table come the V and J calls and clone size; the DNA was used to work out D and trimming. Altogether around 67,000 clones are present, 75% to 85% being singletons, with the ten largest covering about 8%. J is TRBJ2-5 and V is TRBV5-6, with a tentative D call TRBD1 (6 bases). The sample was PBMCs. The TCR comes from a man younger than 35 in good health and CMV-seropositive. CDR3 region: CASSFWTAQETQYF. The CDR3 coding sequence is TGTGCCAGCAGCTTTTGGACAGCTCAAGAGACCCAGTACTTC. The variable domain in full, completed from reference TRBV5-6 and TRBJ2-5, reads DAGVTQSPTHLIKTRGQQVTLRCSPKSGHDTVSWYQQALGQGPQFIFQYYEEEERQRGNFPDRFSGHQFPNYSSELNVNALLLGDSALYLCASSFWTAQETQYFGPGTRLLVL.